The rows below give T cell receptor beta chains drawn from one sample of a study of Ad26.COV2.S vaccination and SARS-CoV-2 variants. Clones were sequenced by immunoSEQ multiplex PCR, and TCRdb holds only the in-frame ones, with some missing. The sample contains 450,000 to 550,000 clones, nearly 90% of which appear only once. The sequenced sample was peripheral blood, obtained in a trial of Ad26.COV2.S vaccine versus placebo. The receptor set was obtained from a person between 18 and 60 years old who received the Ad26.COV2.S COVID-19 vaccine or a placebo. The CDR3 runs from the conserved cysteine through the conserved F or W. The order of the fields is J gene, V gene, clone size, CDR3 length, CDR3 protein. Rows may omit the clone size; those that give it use once, few, many or a size class.

j_call: TRBJ2-7; v_call: TRBV7-8; clone_size: -; cdr3_length: 13; cdr3_aa: CASSSDGPWEQYF
j_call: TRBJ2-6; v_call: TRBV2; clone_size: -; cdr3_length: 14; cdr3_aa: CASIRGTGANVLTF
j_call: TRBJ2-3; v_call: TRBV4-2; clone_size: -; cdr3_length: 17; cdr3_aa: CASREGGGPAFTDTQYF
j_call: TRBJ2-7; v_call: TRBV6-5; clone_size: -; cdr3_length: 12; cdr3_aa: CASTAQGNEQYF
j_call: TRBJ2-1; v_call: TRBV7-6; clone_size: once; cdr3_length: 17; cdr3_aa: CASSSWTSGSGSSEQFF
j_call: TRBJ2-1; v_call: TRBV5-1; clone_size: -; cdr3_length: 16; cdr3_aa: CASSIAGEVSYNEQFF
j_call: TRBJ2-3; v_call: TRBV2; clone_size: once; cdr3_length: 16; cdr3_aa: CASSENLWESTDTQYF
j_call: TRBJ2-1; v_call: TRBV7-9; clone_size: -; cdr3_length: 15; cdr3_aa: CASNLGLTGHNEQFF
j_call: TRBJ1-2; v_call: TRBV27; clone_size: many; cdr3_length: 15; cdr3_aa: CASTSLHDRTGGYTF
j_call: TRBJ1-2; v_call: TRBV7-6; clone_size: -; cdr3_length: 14; cdr3_aa: CASSPAVGHYGYTF
j_call: TRBJ1-2; v_call: TRBV5-1; clone_size: -; cdr3_length: 12; cdr3_aa: CASSWGNYGYTF
j_call: TRBJ2-7; v_call: TRBV6-2/TRBV6-3; clone_size: -; cdr3_length: 14; cdr3_aa: CASSYSQGSYEQYF
j_call: TRBJ2-7; v_call: TRBV5-1; clone_size: -; cdr3_length: 13; cdr3_aa: CASSLEALSEQYF
j_call: TRBJ2-6; v_call: TRBV18; clone_size: -; cdr3_length: 17; cdr3_aa: CASSPRRRGAGANVLTF
j_call: TRBJ2-1; v_call: TRBV27; clone_size: -; cdr3_length: 16; cdr3_aa: CASSPRRHRTYNEQFF
j_call: TRBJ2-2; v_call: TRBV24-1; clone_size: -; cdr3_length: 13; cdr3_aa: CATSLQGAGELFF
j_call: TRBJ2-1; v_call: TRBV19; clone_size: -; cdr3_length: 14; cdr3_aa: CATRGLAASNEQFF
j_call: TRBJ1-6; v_call: TRBV7-2; clone_size: -; cdr3_length: 15; cdr3_aa: CASSFFTANNSPLHF
j_call: TRBJ1-4; v_call: TRBV5-6; clone_size: -; cdr3_length: 14; cdr3_aa: CASSLGWDNEKLFF
j_call: TRBJ2-2; v_call: TRBV19; clone_size: once; cdr3_length: 15; cdr3_aa: CASTPGLADTGELFF
j_call: TRBJ1-2; v_call: TRBV30; clone_size: -; cdr3_length: 14; cdr3_aa: CAWDAGQGFYGYTF
j_call: TRBJ1-1; v_call: TRBV18; clone_size: -; cdr3_length: 15; cdr3_aa: CASSPGVPSYTEAFF
j_call: TRBJ2-3; v_call: TRBV19; clone_size: once; cdr3_length: 15; cdr3_aa: CASSVLAADTDTQYF
j_call: TRBJ2-7; v_call: TRBV5-1; clone_size: -; cdr3_length: 16; cdr3_aa: CASRRVVGQGPFEQYF
j_call: TRBJ2-7; v_call: TRBV12-3/TRBV12-4; clone_size: few; cdr3_length: 13; cdr3_aa: CASSFRTAYEQYF
j_call: TRBJ2-6; v_call: TRBV7-3; clone_size: -; cdr3_length: 19; cdr3_aa: CASSDPWGTPSSGANVLTF
j_call: TRBJ1-4; v_call: TRBV20-1; clone_size: -; cdr3_length: 11; cdr3_aa: CSAEDGRGRFF
j_call: TRBJ2-3; v_call: TRBV7-2; clone_size: -; cdr3_length: 16; cdr3_aa: CASSLAKRGGPDTQYF
j_call: TRBJ2-1; v_call: TRBV27; clone_size: few; cdr3_length: 16; cdr3_aa: CASSLLGTSGYNEQFF
j_call: TRBJ2-1; v_call: TRBV7-3; clone_size: -; cdr3_length: 15; cdr3_aa: CASSPGRRASNEQFF
j_call: TRBJ1-4; v_call: TRBV9; clone_size: few; cdr3_length: 13; cdr3_aa: CASSADREGKLFF
j_call: TRBJ2-1; v_call: TRBV7-9; clone_size: few; cdr3_length: 15; cdr3_aa: CASSLVPGAYNEQFF
j_call: TRBJ2-5; v_call: TRBV5-4; clone_size: -; cdr3_length: 14; cdr3_aa: CASSLSGAQETQYF
j_call: TRBJ1-1; v_call: TRBV7-9; clone_size: -; cdr3_length: 13; cdr3_aa: CASRYDGNTEAFF
j_call: TRBJ2-3; v_call: TRBV4-3; clone_size: -; cdr3_length: 16; cdr3_aa: CASSQENRGITDTQYF
j_call: TRBJ1-2; v_call: TRBV30; clone_size: -; cdr3_length: 10; cdr3_aa: CAWGDTGYTF
j_call: TRBJ1-5; v_call: TRBV10-3; clone_size: -; cdr3_length: 12; cdr3_aa: CAISESGRPQHF
j_call: TRBJ1-6; v_call: TRBV11-2; clone_size: few; cdr3_length: 15; cdr3_aa: CASSFAGSYNSPLHF
j_call: TRBJ2-1; v_call: TRBV7-2; clone_size: -; cdr3_length: 15; cdr3_aa: CASSLNRAGYNEQFF
j_call: TRBJ2-2; v_call: TRBV5-4; clone_size: few; cdr3_length: 15; cdr3_aa: CASSASYSNTGELFF
j_call: TRBJ1-2; v_call: TRBV5-1; clone_size: -; cdr3_length: 14; cdr3_aa: CASSWRDSFYGYTF
j_call: TRBJ2-5; v_call: TRBV6-6; clone_size: -; cdr3_length: 13; cdr3_aa: CASSNGTQETQYF
j_call: TRBJ1-2; v_call: TRBV14; clone_size: -; cdr3_length: 17; cdr3_aa: CASSLMLPGSLNYGYTF
j_call: TRBJ1-5; v_call: TRBV6-1; clone_size: -; cdr3_length: 15; cdr3_aa: CASSEVAGIDQPQHF
j_call: TRBJ2-5; v_call: TRBV7-6; clone_size: -; cdr3_length: 14; cdr3_aa: CASSRSGPQETQYF
j_call: TRBJ2-1; v_call: TRBV5-1; clone_size: -; cdr3_length: 15; cdr3_aa: CASSLASGSYNEQFF